This T cell receptor beta chain was recovered during a study of T cell responses to AZD1222 COVID-19 vaccine. Germline CDR1 is LNHDA and CDR2 is SQIVND (reference sequence). The CDR3 is made up of 14 amino acids. V lost 2 bases, J lost 6 bases, and 13 bases lay in between. General study results and limits: Repertoire collection took place solely once the T cell response had peaked. Seropositivity was recorded at baseline in only 6 or 7 AZD1222 recipients. Variant regions that are unmutated are reportedly the target of nearly half of spike-specific TCRs. Clonal diversity was possibly underestimated, and the donors were mostly white British, with more females.

Sequencing was performed with immunoSEQ multiplex PCR; in TCRdb, only in-frame clones are kept and a portion is missing. The sample carries about 150,000 clones, roughly 90% recorded once. With respect to this clone: Its antigen is unidentified.

The clonotype was recovered from an adult who received the AZD1222 COVID-19 vaccine. This material consisted of peripheral blood, taken 28 days after the second AZD1222 dose. V and J are TRBV19 and TRBJ1-1, with TRBD1 as a possible D gene (5 bases). The CDR3 region has the DNA TGTGCCAGTAGTATAAGGGAGGGGAGGGCTGAAGCTTTCTTT. It yields the protein CASSIREGRAEAFF.